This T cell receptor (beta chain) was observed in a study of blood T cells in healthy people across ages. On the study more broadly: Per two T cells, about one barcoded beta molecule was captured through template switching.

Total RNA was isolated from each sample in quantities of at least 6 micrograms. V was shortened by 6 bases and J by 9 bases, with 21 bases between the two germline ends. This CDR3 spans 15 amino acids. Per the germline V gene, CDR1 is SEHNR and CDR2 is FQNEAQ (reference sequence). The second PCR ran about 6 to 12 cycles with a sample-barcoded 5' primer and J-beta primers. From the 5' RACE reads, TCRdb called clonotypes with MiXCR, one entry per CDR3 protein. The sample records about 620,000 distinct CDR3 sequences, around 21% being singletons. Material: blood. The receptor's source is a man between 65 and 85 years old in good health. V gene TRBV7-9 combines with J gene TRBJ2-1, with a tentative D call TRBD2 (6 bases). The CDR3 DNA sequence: TGTGCCAGCAGTTCGGCGGGGACCGCGCACGGTGAGCAGTTCTTC. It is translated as CASSSAGTAHGEQFF.